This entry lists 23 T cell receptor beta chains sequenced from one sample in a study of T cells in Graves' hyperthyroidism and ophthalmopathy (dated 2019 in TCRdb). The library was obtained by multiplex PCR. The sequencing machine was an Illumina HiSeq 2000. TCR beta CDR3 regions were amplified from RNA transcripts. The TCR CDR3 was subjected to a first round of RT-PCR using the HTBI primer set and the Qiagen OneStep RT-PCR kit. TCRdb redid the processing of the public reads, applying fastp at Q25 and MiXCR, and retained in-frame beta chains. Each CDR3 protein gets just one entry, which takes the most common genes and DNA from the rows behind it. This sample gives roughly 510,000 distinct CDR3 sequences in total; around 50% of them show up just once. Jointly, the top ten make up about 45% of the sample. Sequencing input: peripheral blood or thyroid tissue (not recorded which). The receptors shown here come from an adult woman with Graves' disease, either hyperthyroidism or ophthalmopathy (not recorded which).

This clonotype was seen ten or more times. The CDR3 DNA follows: TGTGCCATCAGTGAGTCGAAACAGGGGGCTAATGGCTACACCTTC. This sequence encodes CAISESKQGANGYTF. This chain uses TRBV10-3 with TRBJ1-2; 9 bases are a match to TRBD1. Trimming at V came to 0 bases and at J to 6 bases, leaving 5 bases not matched to a gene. Looked up from germline, CDR1 is ENHRY and CDR2 is SYGVKD. The CDR3 has 15 amino acids.

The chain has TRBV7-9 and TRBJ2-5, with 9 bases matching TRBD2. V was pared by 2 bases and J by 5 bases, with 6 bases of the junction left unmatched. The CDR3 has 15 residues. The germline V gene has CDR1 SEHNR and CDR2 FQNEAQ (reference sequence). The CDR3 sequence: CASSLWLAGWETQYF. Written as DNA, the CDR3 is TGTGCCAGCAGCTTATGGCTAGCGGGATGGGAGACCCAGTACTTC.

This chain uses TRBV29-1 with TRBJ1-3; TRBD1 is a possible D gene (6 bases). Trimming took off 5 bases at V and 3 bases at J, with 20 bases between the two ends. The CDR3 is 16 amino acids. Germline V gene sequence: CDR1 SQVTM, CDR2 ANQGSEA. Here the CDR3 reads CSVTPPRGARGNTIYF. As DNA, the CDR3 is TGCAGCGTTACACCTCCACGGGGGGCGCGTGGAAACACCATATATTTT. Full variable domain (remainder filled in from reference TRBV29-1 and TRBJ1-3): SAVISQKPSRDICQRGTSLTIQCQVDSQVTMMFWYRQQPGQSLTLIATANQGSEATYESGFVIDKFPISRPNLTFSTLTVSNMSPEDSSIYLCSVTPPRGARGNTIYFGEGSWLTVV.

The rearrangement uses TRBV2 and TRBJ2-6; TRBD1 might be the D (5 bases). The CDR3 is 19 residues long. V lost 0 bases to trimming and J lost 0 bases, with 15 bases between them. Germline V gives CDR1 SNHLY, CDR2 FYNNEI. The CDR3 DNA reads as TGTGCCAGCAGTGAAGCCCCCAGGGAAGCTTTCTCTGGGGCCAACGTCCTGACTTTC. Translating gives CASSEAPREAFSGANVLTF.

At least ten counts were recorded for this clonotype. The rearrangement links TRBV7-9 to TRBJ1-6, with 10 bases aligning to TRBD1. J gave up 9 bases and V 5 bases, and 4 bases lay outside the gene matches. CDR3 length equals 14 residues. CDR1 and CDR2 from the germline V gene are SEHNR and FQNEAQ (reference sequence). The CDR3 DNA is TGTGCCAGCAGCCACCGGGACAGGGGTTCACCCCTCCACTTT. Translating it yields CASSHRDRGSPLHF.

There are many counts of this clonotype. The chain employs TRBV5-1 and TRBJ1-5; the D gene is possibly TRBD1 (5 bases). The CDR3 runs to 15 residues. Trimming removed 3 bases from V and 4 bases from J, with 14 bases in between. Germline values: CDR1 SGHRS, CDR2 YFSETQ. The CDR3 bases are TGCGCCAGCAGCTCTTCGGGGGGTCGGAATCAGCCCCAGCATTTT. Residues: CASSSSGGRNQPQHF.

The CDR3 sequence: CATSQDRVNQPQYF. The CDR3 DNA reads TGTGCCACCAGCCAGGACAGGGTGAATCAGCCCCAGTACTTC. The rearrangement links TRBV15 to TRBJ2-5; 8 nucleotides align to TRBD1. Trimming took 5 bases from V and 9 from J; bases not matched to a gene: 11. Germline V CDR1 and CDR2: LNHNV, YYDKDF (reference sequence). This CDR3 is built from 14 residues. The entire variable domain, with the rest obtained from reference TRBV15 and TRBJ2-5, is as follows: DAMVIQNPRYQVTQFGKPVTLSCSQTLNHNVMYWYQQKSSQAPKLLFHYYDKDFNNEADTPDNFQSRRPNTSFCFLDIRSPGLGDTAMYLCATSQDRVNQPQYFGPGTRLLVL.

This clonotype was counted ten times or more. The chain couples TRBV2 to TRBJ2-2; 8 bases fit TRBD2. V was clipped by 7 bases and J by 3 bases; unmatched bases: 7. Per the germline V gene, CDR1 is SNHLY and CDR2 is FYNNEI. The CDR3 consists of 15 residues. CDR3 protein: CASTEQAGDTGELFF. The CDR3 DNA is TGTGCCAGCACCGAGCAAGCGGGGGACACCGGGGAGCTGTTTTTT.

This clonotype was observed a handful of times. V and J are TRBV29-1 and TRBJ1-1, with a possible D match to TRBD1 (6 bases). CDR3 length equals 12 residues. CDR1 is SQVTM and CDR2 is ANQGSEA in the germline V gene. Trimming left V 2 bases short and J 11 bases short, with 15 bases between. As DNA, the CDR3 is TGCAGCGTTGAAAAGATTGGGACACGGGCTTTCTTT. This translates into CSVEKIGTRAFF.

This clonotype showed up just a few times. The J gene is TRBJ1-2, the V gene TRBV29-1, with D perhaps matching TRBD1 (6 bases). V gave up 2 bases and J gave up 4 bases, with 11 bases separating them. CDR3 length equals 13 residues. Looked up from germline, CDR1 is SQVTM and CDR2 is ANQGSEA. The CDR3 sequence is CSVEQGNFYGYTF. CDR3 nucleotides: TGCAGCGTTGAACAGGGGAACTTCTATGGCTACACCTTC.

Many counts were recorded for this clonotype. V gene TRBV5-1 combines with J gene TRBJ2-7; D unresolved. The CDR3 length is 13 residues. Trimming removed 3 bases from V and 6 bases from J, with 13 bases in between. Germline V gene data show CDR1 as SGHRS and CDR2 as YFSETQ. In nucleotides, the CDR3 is TGCGCCAGCAGCTGGCAGGTACTCGGCGAGCAGTACTTC. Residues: CASSWQVLGEQYF.

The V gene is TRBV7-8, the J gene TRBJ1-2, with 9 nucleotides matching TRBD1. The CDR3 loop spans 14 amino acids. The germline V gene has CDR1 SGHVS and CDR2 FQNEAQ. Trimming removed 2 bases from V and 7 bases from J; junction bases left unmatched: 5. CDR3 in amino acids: CASSLTGGETGYTF. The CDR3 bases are TGTGCCAGCAGCTTAACAGGGGGCGAGACTGGCTACACCTTC.

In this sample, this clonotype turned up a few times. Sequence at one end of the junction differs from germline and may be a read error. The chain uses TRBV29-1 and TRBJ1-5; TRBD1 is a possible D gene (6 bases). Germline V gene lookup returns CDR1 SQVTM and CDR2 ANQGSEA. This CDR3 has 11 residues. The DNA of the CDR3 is TGTTCCCGGGACACCAATCAGCCCCAGCATTTT. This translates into CSRDTNQPQHF.

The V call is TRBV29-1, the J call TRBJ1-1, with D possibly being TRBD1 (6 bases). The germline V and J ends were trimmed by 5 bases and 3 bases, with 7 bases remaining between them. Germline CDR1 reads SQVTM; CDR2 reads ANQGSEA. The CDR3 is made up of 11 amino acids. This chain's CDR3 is CSVQGYTEAFF. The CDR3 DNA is TGCAGCGTTCAGGGGTACACTGAAGCTTTCTTT.

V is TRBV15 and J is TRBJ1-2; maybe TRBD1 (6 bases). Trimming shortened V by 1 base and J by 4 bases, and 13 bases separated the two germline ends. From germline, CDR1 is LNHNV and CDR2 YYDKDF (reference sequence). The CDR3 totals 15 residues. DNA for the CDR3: TGTGCCACCAGCAGAGGGATAGGACAGAGCTATGGCTACACCTTC. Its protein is CATSRGIGQSYGYTF.

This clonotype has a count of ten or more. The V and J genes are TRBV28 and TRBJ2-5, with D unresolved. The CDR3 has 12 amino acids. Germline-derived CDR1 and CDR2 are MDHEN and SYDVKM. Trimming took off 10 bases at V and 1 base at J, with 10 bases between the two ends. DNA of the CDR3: TGTGCCACCACGGTTAGCCAAGAGACCCAGTACTTC. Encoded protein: CATTVSQETQYF.

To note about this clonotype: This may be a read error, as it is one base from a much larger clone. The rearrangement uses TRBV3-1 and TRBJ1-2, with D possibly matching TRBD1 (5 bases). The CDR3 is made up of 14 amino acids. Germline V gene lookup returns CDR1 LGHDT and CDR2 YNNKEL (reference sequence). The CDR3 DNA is TGTGCCAGCAAGGGGCAGGGATATAACGATGGCTACACCTTC. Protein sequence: CASKGQGYNDGYTF.

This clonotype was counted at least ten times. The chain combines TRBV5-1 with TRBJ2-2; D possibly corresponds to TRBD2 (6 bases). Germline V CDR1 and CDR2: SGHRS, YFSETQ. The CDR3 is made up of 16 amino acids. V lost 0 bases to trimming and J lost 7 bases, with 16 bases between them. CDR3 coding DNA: TGCGCCAGCAGCTTGGGTAGCGGCCTCTTCCTCGGGGAGCTGTTTTTT. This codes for CASSLGSGLFLGELFF.

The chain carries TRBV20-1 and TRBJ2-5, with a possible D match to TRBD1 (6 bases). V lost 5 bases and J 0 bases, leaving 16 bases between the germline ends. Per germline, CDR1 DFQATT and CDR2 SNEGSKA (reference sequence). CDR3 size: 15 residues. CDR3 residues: CSAYTRDKYQETQYF. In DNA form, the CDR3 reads TGCAGTGCTTATACCCGGGACAAGTACCAAGAGACCCAGTACTTC.

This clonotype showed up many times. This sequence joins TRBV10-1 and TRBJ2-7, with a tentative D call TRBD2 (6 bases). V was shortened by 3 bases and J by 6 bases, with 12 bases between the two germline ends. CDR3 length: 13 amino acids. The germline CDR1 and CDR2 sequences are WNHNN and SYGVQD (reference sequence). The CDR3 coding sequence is TGCGCCAGCAGTGAAGGGGAGGCGGGCGAGCAGTACTTC. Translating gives CASSEGEAGEQYF.

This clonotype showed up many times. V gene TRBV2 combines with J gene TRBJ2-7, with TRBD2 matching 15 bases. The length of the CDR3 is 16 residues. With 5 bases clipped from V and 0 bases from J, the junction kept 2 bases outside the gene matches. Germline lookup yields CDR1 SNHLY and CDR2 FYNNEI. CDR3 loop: CASSRTSGRASYEQYF. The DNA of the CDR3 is TGTGCCAGCAGTCGGACTAGCGGGAGGGCCTCCTACGAGCAGTACTTC.

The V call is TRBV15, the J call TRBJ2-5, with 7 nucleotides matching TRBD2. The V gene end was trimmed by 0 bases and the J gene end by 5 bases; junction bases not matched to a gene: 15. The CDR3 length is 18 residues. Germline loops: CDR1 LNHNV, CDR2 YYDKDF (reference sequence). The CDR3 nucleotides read TGTGCCACCAGCAGAGATCACTTAGCCGATGCCGGGAGGGAGACCCAGTACTTC. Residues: CATSRDHLADAGRETQYF.

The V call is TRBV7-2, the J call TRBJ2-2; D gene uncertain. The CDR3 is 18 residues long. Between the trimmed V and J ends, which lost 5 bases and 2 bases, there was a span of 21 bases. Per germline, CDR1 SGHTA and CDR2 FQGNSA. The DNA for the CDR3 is TGTGCCAGCAGCAAACGCTCCCTCTCTTTGGCCAACACCGGGGAGCTGTTTTTT. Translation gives CASSKRSLSLANTGELFF.